Sequencing of this TCR beta chain was carried out in a study of T cell responses to AZD1222 COVID-19 vaccine. Study results and limitations: The number of AZD1222 recipients seropositive at baseline was only 5 to 7.

Comment on this clone: Its antigen is not identified.

Libraries were prepared by immunoSEQ multiplex PCR; TCRdb keeps only in-frame clonotypes and omits some of them. The sample carries around 71,000 clones, 82% recorded once. The V segment lost 5 bases and the J segment 5 bases; nucleotides outside the gene matches: 4. Germline loops: CDR1 SEHNR, CDR2 FQNEAQ (reference sequence). The CDR3 covers 14 residues. V gene TRBV7-9 combines with J gene TRBJ2-7; 12 positions agree with TRBD1. This receptor was identified in an adult in good health. The sample consisted of peripheral blood, taken on day 0 of AZD1222 vaccination. CDR3 protein: CASSHRDRGHEQYF. In nucleotides, the CDR3 is TGTGCCAGCAGCCACCGGGACAGGGGGCACGAGCAGTACTTC.